This TCR beta chain was obtained from a study of CD8+CD57+ T cells in acquired aplastic anemia. CDR1 and CDR2 from the germline V gene are ENHRY and SYGVKD. With 5 bases clipped from V and 3 bases from J, the junction kept 9 bases outside the gene matches. The CDR3 is 16 amino acids. The study profiled TCR beta VDJ and CDR3 using genomic DNA as template. TCRdb re-analysed the reads in MiXCR, keeping a single row per CDR3 protein. The sample consists of 180,000 or so distinct CDR3 sequences, around 48% of them appearing once. On this clonotype itself: This is likely a read error, given that the CDR3 carries no conserved phenylalanine or tryptophan at its end.

Before being chosen for sequencing, patients had shown CD8+CD57+ cell expansion by flow cytometry. V and J are TRBV10-3 and TRBJ1-1; 10 bases map to TRBD1. This receptor was identified in a human donor with aplastic anemia. Input material: sorted CD4+, CD8+, or CD8+CD57+ T cells (not recorded which) from PBMCs. CDR3: CAISMGDRGLDTEAFS. For the CDR3, the DNA is TGTGCCATCAGTATGGGGGACAGGGGATTGGACACTGAAGCTTTCTCT.